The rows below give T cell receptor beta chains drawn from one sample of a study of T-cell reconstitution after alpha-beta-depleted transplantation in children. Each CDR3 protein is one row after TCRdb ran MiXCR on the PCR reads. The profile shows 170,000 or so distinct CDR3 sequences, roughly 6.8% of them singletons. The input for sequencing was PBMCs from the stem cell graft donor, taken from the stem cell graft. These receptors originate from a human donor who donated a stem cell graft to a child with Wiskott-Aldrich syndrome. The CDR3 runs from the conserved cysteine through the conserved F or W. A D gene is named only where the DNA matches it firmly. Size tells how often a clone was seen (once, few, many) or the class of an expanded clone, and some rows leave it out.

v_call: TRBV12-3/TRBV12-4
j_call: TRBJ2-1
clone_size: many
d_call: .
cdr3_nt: TGTGCCAGCAGTTTAGCGACAGACAATGAGCAGTTCTTC
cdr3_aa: CASSLATDNEQFF

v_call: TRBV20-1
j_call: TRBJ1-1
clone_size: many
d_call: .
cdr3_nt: TGCAGTGCTAGGGTAACAGGGCCTGACACTGAAGCTTTCTTT
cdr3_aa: CSARVTGPDTEAFF

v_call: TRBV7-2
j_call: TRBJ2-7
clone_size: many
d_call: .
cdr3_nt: TGTGCCAGCAGCGAAAACTACGAGCAGTACTTC
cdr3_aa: CASSENYEQYF

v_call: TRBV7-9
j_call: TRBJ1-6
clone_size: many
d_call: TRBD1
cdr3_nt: TGTGCCAGCAGCTCCCGGACAGGGGGCACTTCACCCCTCCACTTT
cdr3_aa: CASSSRTGGTSPLHF

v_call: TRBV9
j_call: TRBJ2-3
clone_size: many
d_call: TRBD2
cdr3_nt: TGTGCCAGCAGCGTATTTGCGGGAGGGGCCACAGATACGCAGTATTTT
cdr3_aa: CASSVFAGGATDTQYF

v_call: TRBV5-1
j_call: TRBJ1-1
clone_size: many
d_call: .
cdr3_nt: TGCGCCAGCAGCCTTGACAGGTCGAACACTGAAGCTTTCTTT
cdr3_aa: CASSLDRSNTEAFF

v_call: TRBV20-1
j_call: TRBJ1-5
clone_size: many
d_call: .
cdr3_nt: TGCAGTGCTAGACAGCCGTATAGCAATCAGCCCCAGCATTTT
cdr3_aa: CSARQPYSNQPQHF

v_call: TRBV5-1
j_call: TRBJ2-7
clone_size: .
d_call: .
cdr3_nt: TGCGCCAGCAGCTCCCCACCAGCCTACGAGCAGTACTTC
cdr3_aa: CASSSPPAYEQYF

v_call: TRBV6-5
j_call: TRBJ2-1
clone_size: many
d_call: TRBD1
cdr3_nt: TGTGCCAGCAGAGCCCTACCCGGGCAGGGGGCAAATGAGCAGTTCTTC
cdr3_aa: CASRALPGQGANEQFF

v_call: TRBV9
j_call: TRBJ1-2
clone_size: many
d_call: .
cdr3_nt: TGTGCCAGCAGCGTAGGTATTGGGGGCGCGCATGGCTACACCTTC
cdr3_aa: CASSVGIGGAHGYTF

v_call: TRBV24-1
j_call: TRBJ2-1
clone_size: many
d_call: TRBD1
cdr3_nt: TGTGCCACCAGTGGGCCGGACAGGGAGGCCTCTGGTTCTTACAATGAGCAGTTCTTC
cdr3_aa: CATSGPDREASGSYNEQFF

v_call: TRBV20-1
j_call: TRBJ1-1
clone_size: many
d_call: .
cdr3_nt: TGCAGTCCTACGGGGGATGGGGACACTGAAGCTTTCTTT
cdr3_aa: CSPTGDGDTEAFF

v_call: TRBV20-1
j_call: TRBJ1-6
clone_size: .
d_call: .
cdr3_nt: TGCAGTGCTAGAGATGGGGGGGACTCCTATAATTCACCCCTCCACTTT
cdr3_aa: CSARDGGDSYNSPLHF

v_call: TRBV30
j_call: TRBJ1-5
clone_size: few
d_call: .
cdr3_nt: TGTGCCTGGAGGAGGGGTGGGGATCAGCCCCAGCATTTT
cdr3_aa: CAWRRGGDQPQHF

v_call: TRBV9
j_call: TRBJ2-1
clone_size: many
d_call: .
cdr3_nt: TGTGCCAGCAGCACCAGAGGACAGCCCTCCTACAATGAGCAGTTCTTC
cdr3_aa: CASSTRGQPSYNEQFF

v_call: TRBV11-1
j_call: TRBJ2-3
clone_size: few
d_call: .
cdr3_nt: TGTGCCAGCAGCCTAGACAGCTTCACAGATACGCAGTATTTT
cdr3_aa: CASSLDSFTDTQYF

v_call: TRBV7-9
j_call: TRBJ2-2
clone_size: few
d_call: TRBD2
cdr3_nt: TGTGCCAGCAGCTTAAAGGGGAGGGTGAACACCGGGGAGCTGTTTTTT
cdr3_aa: CASSLKGRVNTGELFF

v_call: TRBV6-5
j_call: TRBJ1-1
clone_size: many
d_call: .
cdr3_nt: TGTGCCAGCAGTTACCAGCAGAACACTGAAGCTTTCTTT
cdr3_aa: CASSYQQNTEAFF

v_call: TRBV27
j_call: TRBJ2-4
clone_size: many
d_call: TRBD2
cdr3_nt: TGTGCCAGCAGTTTACTTCCCCTAGCCGGGAGGGCCAAAAACATTCAGTACTTC
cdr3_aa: CASSLLPLAGRAKNIQYF

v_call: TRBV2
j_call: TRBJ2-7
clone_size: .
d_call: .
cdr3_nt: TGTGCCAGCAGTGGGGGCAGGGAGTACGAGCAGTACTTC
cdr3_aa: CASSGGREYEQYF

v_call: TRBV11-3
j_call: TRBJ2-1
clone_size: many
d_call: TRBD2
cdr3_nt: TGTGCCAGCAGCTTAGGACTAGCGGGACCTAGTGAGCAGTTCTTC
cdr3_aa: CASSLGLAGPSEQFF

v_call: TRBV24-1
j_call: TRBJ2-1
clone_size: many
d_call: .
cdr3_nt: TGTGCCACCAGTATCTTGAATGAGCAGTTCTTC
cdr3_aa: CATSILNEQFF

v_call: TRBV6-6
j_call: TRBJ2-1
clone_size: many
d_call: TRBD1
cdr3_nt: TGTGCCAGCAGGCCTAGACAGGGGTTCTACAATGAGCAGTTCTTC
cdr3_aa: CASRPRQGFYNEQFF

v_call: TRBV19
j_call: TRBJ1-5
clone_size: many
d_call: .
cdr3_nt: TGTGCCAGTAGTATACTAGGGGTTCAGGGCAATCAGCCCCAGCATTTT
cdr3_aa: CASSILGVQGNQPQHF

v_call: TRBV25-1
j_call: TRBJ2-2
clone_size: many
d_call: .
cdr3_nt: TGTGCCAGCAGTCCTACGTGGGGGGCTGGTGGGGAGCTGTTTTTT
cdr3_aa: CASSPTWGAGGELFF

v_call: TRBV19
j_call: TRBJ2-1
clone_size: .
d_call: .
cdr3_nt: TGTGCCAGTAGTTTCCGGTCACCCTACAATGAGCAGTTCTTC
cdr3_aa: CASSFRSPYNEQFF

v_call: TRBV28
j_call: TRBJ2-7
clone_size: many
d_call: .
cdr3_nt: TGTGCCAGCAGTTCTAGGACACAGTATTACGAGCAGTACTTC
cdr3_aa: CASSSRTQYYEQYF

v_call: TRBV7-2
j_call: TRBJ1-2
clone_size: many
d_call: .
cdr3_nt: TGTGCCAGCAGCTGGGATAACAGGGATGGCTATGGCTACACCTTC
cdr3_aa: CASSWDNRDGYGYTF

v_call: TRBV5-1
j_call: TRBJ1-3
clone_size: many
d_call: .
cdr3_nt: TGCGCCAGCAGCAGCGCCGGGACAAATGCTGGAAACACCATATATTTT
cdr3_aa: CASSSAGTNAGNTIYF

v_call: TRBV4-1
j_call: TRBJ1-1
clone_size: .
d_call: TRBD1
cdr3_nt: TGCGCCAGCAGCCCTCTGACAGGGTACGGCATGAACACTGAAGCTTTCTTT
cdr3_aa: CASSPLTGYGMNTEAFF

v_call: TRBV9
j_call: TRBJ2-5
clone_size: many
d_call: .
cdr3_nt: TGTGCCAGCAGCGAGGACTACACAAAAGAGACCCAGTACTTC
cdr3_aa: CASSEDYTKETQYF

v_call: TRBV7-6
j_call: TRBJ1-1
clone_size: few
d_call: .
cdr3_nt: TGTGCCAGCAGCTACAATACAGGGAACGCTGAAGCTTTCTTT
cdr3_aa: CASSYNTGNAEAFF

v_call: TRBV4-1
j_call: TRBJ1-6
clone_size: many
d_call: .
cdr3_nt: TGCGCCAGCAGCCAAGTTGGGGTTGGGGGTTCACCCCTCCACTTT
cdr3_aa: CASSQVGVGGSPLHF

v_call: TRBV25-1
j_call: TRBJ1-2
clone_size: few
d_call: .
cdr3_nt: TGTGCCAGCAGCTTACAGGGAGTCTATGGCTACACCTTC
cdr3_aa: CASSLQGVYGYTF

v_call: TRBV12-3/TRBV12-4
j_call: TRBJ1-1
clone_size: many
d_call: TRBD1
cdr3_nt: TGTGCCAGCAGTTCCTCGTACAGGGGCAACACTGAAGCTTTCTTT
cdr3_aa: CASSSSYRGNTEAFF

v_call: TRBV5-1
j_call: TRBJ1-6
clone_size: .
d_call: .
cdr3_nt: TGCGCCAGCAGCTTGAACAGGGCGGATAATTCACCCCTCCACTTT
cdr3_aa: CASSLNRADNSPLHF

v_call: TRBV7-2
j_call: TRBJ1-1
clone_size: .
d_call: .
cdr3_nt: TGTGCCAGCAGCTTAGGATACCACACTGAAGCTTTCTTT
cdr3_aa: CASSLGYHTEAFF

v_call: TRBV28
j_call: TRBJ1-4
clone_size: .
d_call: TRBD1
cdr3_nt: TGTACCAGCAGTTTAAATACCGGGACAGGGGCAACTAATGAAAAACTGTTTTTT
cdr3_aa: CTSSLNTGTGATNEKLFF

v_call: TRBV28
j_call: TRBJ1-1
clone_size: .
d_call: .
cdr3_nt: TGTGCCAGCGCCCTGGGAGGGTTTGACACTGAAGCTTTCTTT
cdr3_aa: CASALGGFDTEAFF

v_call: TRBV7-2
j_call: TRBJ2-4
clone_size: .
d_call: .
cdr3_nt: TGTGCCAGCAGCTTTAGTAGCGGAAGCATTCAGTACTTC
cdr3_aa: CASSFSSGSIQYF

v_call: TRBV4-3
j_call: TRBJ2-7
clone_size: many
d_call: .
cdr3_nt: TGCGCCAGCAGCCAAGACAGGTTCAACCCCTCCTACGAGCAGTACTTC
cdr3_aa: CASSQDRFNPSYEQYF

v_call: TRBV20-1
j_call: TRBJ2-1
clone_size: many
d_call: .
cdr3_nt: TGCAGCGGCTCCTACATGAATGAGCAGTTCTTC
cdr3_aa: CSGSYMNEQFF

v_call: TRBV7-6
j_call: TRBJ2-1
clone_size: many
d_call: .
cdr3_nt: TGTGCCAGCAGCTCGGACACCTACAATGAGCAGTTCTTC
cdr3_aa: CASSSDTYNEQFF

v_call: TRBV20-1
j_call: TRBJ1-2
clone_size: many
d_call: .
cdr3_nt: TGCAGTGCTAGAGATTCCTCGGGACCCTATGGCTACACCTTC
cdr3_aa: CSARDSSGPYGYTF

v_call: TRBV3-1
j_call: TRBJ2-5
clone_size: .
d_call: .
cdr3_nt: TGTGCCAGCAGCCAGAGATCCGGGACACCTTCCGGAGAGACCCAGTACTTC
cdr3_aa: CASSQRSGTPSGETQYF

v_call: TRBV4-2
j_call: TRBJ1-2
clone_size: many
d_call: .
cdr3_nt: TGTGCCAGCAGCCCCCCAGGGGACTATGGCTACACCTTC
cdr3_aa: CASSPPGDYGYTF

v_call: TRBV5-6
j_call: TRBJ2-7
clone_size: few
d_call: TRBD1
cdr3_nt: TGTGCCAGCAGACCCTGGGACAGATTTTACGAGCAGTACTTC
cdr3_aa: CASRPWDRFYEQYF

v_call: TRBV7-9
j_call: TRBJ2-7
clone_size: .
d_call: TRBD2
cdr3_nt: TGTGCCAGCAGCCCACTAGCGGGAGGTACCCACTACGAGCAGTACTTC
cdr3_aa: CASSPLAGGTHYEQYF

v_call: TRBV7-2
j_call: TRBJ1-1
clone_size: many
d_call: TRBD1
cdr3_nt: TGTGCCAGCAGTTACGGGACAGCGAACACTGAAGCTTTCTTT
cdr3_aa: CASSYGTANTEAFF

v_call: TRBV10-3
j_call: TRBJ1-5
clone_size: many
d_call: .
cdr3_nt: TGTGCCATCAGGGCAGATGATCAGCCCCAGCATTTT
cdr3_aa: CAIRADDQPQHF

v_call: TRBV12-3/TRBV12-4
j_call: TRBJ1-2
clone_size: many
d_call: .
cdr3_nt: TGTGCCAGCAGTTTGGGGAACTATGGCTACACCTTC
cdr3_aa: CASSLGNYGYTF

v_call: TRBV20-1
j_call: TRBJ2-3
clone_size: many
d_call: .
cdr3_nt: TGCAGTGCTAGAGATTCACGGATCTGGACAGATACGCAGTATTTT
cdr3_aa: CSARDSRIWTDTQYF

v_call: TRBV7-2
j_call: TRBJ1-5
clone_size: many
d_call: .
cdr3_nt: TGTGCCAGCAGCTTAGCAGGGATTGGTGGTCAGCCCCAGCATTTT
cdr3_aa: CASSLAGIGGQPQHF

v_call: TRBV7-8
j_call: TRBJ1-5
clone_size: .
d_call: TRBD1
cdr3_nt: TGTGCCAGCAGCCGGGACAGGGTACTGCAGCCCCAGCATTTT
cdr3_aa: CASSRDRVLQPQHF

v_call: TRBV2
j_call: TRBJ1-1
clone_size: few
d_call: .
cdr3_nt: TGTGCCAGCAAGGGAACAGTCTGGGAAGAAGGCACTGAAGCTTTCTTT
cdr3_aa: CASKGTVWEEGTEAFF

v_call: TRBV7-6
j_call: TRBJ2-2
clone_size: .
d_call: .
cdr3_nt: TGTGCCAGCAGCTCAGGGGGGGAATACACCGGGGAGCTGTTTTTT
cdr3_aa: CASSSGGEYTGELFF

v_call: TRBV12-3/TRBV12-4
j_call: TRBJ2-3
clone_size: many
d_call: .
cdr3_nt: TGTGCCAGCAGCGCGATAAGCACAGATACGCAGTATTTT
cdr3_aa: CASSAISTDTQYF

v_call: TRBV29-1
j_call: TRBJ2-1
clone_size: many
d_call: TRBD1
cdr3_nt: TGCAGCGTTGATCGCTGGGACAGGCGGGACTTTAGCTTCAGGCAGTTCTTC
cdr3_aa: CSVDRWDRRDFSFRQFF

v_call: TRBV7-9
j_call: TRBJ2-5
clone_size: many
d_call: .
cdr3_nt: TGTGCCAGCAGCTTATGGAGACAGGTGAACCAAGAGACCCAGTACTTC
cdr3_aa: CASSLWRQVNQETQYF